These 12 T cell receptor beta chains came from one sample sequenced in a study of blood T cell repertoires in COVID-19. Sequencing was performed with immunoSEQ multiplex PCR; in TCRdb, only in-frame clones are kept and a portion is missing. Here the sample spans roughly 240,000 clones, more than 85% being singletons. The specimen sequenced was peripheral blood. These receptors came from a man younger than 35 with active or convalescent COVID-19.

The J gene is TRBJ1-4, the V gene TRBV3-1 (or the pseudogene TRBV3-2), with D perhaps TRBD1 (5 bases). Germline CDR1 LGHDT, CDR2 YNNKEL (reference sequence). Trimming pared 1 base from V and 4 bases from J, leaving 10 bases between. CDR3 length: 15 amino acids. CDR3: CASSQVRQSNEKLFF. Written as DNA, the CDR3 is TGTGCCAGCAGCCAAGTCCGACAGAGTAATGAAAAACTGTTTTTT.

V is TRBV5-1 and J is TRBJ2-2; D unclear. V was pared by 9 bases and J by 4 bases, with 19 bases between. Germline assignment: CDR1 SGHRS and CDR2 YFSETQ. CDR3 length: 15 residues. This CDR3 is CAKKPVPLFTGELFF. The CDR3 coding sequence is TGCGCCAAAAAACCAGTCCCGCTTTTCACCGGGGAGCTGTTTTTT.

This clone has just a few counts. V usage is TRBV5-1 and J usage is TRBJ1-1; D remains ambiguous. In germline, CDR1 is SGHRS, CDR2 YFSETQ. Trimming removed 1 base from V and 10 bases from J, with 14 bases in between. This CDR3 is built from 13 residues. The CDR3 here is CASSLPGNRRAFF. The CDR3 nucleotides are TGCGCCAGCAGCTTGCCGGGGAATCGGAGAGCTTTCTTT. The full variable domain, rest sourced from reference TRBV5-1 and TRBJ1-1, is KAGVTQTPRYLIKTRGQQVTLSCSPISGHRSVSWYQQTPGQGLQFLFEYFSETQRNKGNFPGRFSGRQFSNSRSEMNVSTLELGDSALYLCASSLPGNRRAFFGQGTRLTVV.

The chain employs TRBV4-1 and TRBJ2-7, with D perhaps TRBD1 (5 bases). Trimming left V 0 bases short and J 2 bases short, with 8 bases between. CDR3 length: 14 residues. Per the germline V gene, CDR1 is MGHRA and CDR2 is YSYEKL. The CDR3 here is CASSQEQGPYEQYF. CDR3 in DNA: TGCGCCAGCAGCCAAGAGCAGGGTCCCTACGAGCAGTACTTC.

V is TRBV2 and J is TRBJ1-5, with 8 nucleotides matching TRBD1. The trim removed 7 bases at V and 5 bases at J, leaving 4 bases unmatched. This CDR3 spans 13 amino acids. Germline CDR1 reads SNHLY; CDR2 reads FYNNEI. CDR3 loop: CASTGTGDQPQHF. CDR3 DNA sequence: TGTGCCAGCACTGGGACAGGTGATCAGCCCCAGCATTTT.

CDR3 coding DNA: TGTGCCAGCACCGTGGACAGACGATCCCTACGTGAGCAGTACTTC. The encoded protein is CASTVDRRSLREQYF. The J gene is TRBJ2-7, the V gene TRBV2, with D possibly TRBD1 on 6 matching bases. The CDR3 has 15 residues. V shed 7 bases and J shed 7 bases, with 23 bases lying between them. Germline CDR1 SNHLY, CDR2 FYNNEI.

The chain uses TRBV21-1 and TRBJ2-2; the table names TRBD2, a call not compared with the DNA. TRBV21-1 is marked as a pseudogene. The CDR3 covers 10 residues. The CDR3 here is CARNTGELFF. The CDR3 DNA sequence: TGTGCCCGGAACACCGGGGAGCTGTTTTTT.

The CDR3 loop is CAAWDSFKTEAFF. Written as DNA, the CDR3 is TGTGCCGCCTGGGACAGTTTCAAAACTGAAGCTTTCTTT. The chain has TRBV19 and TRBJ1-1; 7 bases map to TRBD1. The CDR3 runs 13 residues. V was pared by 11 bases and J by 5 bases, with 11 bases of the junction left unmatched. Looked up from germline, CDR1 is LNHDA and CDR2 is SQIVND (reference sequence).

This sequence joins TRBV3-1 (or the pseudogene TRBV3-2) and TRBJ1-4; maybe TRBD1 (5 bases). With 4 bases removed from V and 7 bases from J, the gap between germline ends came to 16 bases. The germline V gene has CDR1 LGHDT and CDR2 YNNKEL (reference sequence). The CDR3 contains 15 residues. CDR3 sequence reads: CASSPPGRVGEKLFF. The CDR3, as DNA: TGTGCCAGCAGCCCGCCGGGCAGGGTCGGTGAAAAACTGTTTTTT.

CDR3 nucleotide sequence: TGTGCCAGTAGTATAGATCGCGGGAGTATACCTGGGGCCAACGTCCTGACTTTC. It yields the protein CASSIDRGSIPGANVLTF. The genes are TRBV19 and TRBJ2-6; 7 bases are a match to TRBD2. This CDR3 has 18 residues. The J segment lost 2 bases and the V segment lost 0 bases, leaving 7 bases of the junction unmatched. The germline gives CDR1 LNHDA, CDR2 SQIVND (reference sequence).

The CDR3 here is CASSLPGTYEQYF. In DNA, the CDR3 is TGTGCCAGCAGTTTACCCGGGACCTACGAGCAGTACTTC. The gene calls are TRBV27 and TRBJ2-7, with a tentative D call TRBD2 (5 bases). This CDR3 contains 13 residues. CDR1 is MNHEY and CDR2 is SMNVEV in the germline V gene (reference sequence). With 2 bases removed from V and 2 bases from J, the gap between germline ends came to 7 bases.

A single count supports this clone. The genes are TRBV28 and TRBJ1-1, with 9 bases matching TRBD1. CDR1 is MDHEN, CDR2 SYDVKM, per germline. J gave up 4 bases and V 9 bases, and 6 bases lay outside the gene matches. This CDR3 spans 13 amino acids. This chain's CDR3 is CASDTGGLTEAFF. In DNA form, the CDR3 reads TGTGCCAGTGATACAGGGGGCCTCACTGAAGCTTTCTTT.